This T cell receptor (beta chain) was observed in a study of cytomegalovirus exposure and HLA in healthy donors. The germline V gene encodes CDR1 SNHLY and CDR2 FYNNEI. The CDR3 runs to 13 residues. Trimming removed 4 bases at V and 3 bases at J, with 9 bases between. 13 Jbeta primers and 60 Vbeta primers were used for the PCR. Data came from immunoSEQ multiplex PCR; TCRdb stores just in-frame clones and leaves some out. The data hold fewer than 150,000 clones, with 79% observed a single time. The gene calls are TRBV2 and TRBJ1-2; D is unclear. Sequences were obtained from PBMCs. The origin of this receptor is a man aged 35 to 55 in good health and CMV-seropositive. This chain's CDR3 is CASSVRQDYGYTF. In nucleotides, the CDR3 is TGTGCCAGCAGTGTAAGGCAGGACTATGGCTACACCTTC.